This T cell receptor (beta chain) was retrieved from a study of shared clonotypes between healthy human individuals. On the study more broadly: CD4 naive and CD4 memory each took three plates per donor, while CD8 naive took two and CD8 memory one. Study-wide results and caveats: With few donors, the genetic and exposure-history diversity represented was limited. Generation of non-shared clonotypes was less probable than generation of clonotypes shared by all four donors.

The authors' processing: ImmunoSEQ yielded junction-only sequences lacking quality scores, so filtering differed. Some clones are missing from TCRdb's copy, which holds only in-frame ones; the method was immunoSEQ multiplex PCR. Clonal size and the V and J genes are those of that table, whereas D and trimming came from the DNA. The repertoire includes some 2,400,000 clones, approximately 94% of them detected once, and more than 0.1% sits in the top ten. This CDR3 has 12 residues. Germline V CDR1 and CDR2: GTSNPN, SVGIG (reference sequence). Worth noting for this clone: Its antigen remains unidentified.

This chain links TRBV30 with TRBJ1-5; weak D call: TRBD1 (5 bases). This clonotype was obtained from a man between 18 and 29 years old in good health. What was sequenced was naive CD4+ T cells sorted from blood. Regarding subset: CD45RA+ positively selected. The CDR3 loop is CAWGLLNQPQHF. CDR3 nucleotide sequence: TGTGCTTGGGGCCTACTCAATCAGCCCCAGCATTTT.